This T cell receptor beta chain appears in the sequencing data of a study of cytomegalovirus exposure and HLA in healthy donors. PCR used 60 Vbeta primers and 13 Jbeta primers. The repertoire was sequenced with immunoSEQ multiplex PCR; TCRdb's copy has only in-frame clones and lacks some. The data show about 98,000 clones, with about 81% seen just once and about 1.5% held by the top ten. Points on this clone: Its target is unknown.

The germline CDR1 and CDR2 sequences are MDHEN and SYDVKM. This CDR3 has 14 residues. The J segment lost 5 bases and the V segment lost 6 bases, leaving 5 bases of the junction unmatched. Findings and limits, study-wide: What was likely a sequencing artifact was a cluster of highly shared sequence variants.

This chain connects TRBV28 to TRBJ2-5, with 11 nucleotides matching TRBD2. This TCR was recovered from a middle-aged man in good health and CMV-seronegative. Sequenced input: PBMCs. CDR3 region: CASRPTSGAETQYF. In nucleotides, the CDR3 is TGTGCCAGCAGGCCGACTAGCGGGGCGGAGACCCAGTACTTC. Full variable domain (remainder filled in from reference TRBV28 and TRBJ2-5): DVKVTQSSRYLVKRTGEKVFLECVQDMDHENMFWYRQDPGLGLRLIYFSYDVKMKEKGDIPEGYSVSREKKERFSLILESASTNQTSMYLCASRPTSGAETQYFGPGTRLLVL.